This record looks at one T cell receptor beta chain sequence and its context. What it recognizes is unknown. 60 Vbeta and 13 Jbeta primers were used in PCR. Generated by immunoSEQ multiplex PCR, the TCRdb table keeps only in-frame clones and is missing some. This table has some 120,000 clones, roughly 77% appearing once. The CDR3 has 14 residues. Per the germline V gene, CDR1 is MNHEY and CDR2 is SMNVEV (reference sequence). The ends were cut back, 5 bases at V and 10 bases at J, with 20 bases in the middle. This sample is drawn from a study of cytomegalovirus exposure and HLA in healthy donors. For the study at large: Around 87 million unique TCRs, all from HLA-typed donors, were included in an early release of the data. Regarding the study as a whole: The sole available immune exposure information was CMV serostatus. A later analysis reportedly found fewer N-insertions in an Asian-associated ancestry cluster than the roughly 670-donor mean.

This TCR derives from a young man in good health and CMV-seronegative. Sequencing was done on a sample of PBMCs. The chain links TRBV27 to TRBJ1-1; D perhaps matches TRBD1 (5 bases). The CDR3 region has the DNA TGTGCCAGCAGTGCTGGAGGGGCGAGTTATCGAGCTTTCTTT. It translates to CASSAGGASYRAFF.